Reported below is one T cell receptor (beta chain). Its antigen is unidentified. This entry is derived from a study of T cell responses to AZD1222 COVID-19 vaccine. Study-level results: Regions 160-218 and 743-854 held dominance among vaccine-associated CD4 TCRs, which spanned spike.

The assay was immunoSEQ multiplex PCR, and TCRdb's table has in-frame clones only and misses some. Among some 150,000 clones listed, around 89% were seen once. Germline loops: CDR1 SGHAT, CDR2 FQNNGV. Trimming at V came to 5 bases and at J to 6 bases, leaving 9 bases not matched to a gene. The CDR3 length is 15 residues. Sequenced here: peripheral blood, sampled on day 0 of AZD1222 vaccination. J is TRBJ2-7 and V is TRBV11-2; 11 nucleotides agree with TRBD2. This sequence originates from an adult in good health. CDR3 residues: CASSLRILAGAEQYF. The CDR3 DNA sequence: TGTGCCAGCAGCCTTAGGATACTAGCGGGGGCCGAGCAGTACTTC.